Sequencing of this T cell receptor beta chain was carried out in a study of CD4 T cells in relation to SARS-CoV-2 and coronaviruses. On this clone itself: Its target is unknown.

The CDR3 has 19 amino acids. The V gene end was trimmed by 4 bases and the J gene end by 5 bases; junction bases not matched to a gene: 15. Germline-derived CDR1 and CDR2 are LGHNA and YSLEER. Libraries were prepared by immunoSEQ multiplex PCR; TCRdb keeps only in-frame clonotypes and omits some of them. The sample has approximately 20,000 clones, approximately 72% seen once. Unexposed donor CD4+ T cells date from 2011-2018, before the COVID-19 pandemic. The cells were cultured for around ten days before CD4+ T cells were isolated. V usage is TRBV4-3 and J usage is TRBJ2-3; the match to TRBD2 covers 13 bases. Sequencing was carried out using CD4+ T cells from PBMCs, cultured in vitro. The sequence came from a human donor in good health. The CDR3 DNA reads TGCGCCAGCAGCCTCCGACTAGCGGGGGGCCGAGGGGTGCGAGATACGCAGTATTTT. Amino acid sequence: CASSLRLAGGRGVRDTQYF.